Listed here is a single T cell receptor (beta chain). TCR beta from blood CD8+ and CD4+ T cells was sequenced. This sample was taken from a study of CD8 T cells in Susac syndrome. Random hexamers served to reverse transcribe about 0.45 to 1 ug RNA. TCRdb called the immunoSEQ multiplex PCR reads again in MiXCR, with one record for every CDR3 protein. The repertoire holds about 71,000 distinct CDR3 sequences, with over 90% as singletons. The sequence was obtained from a human donor with multiple sclerosis. Sequenced: CD4+ T cells from PBMCs.

The CDR3 sequence is CASIPAVQGSTDTQYF. The CDR3 bases are TGTGCCAGCATCCCCGCCGTACAGGGCAGCACAGATACGCAGTATTTT. The chain uses TRBV7-2 and TRBJ2-3; TRBD1 might be the D (6 bases). Germline CDR1 and CDR2: SGHTA and FQGNSA. The CDR3 totals 16 residues. Trimming took off 7 bases at V and 0 bases at J, with 17 bases between the two ends.